These T cell receptor beta chains were read from a single sample in a study of regulatory T cells in long-lasting Graves disease. TCRdb processed the multiplex PCR reads anew with MiXCR; each CDR3 protein has one entry. This sample has some 320,000 distinct CDR3 sequences; more than 15% occur once, and the top ten carry less than 45%. The sequencing used peripheral blood mononuclear cells (PBMCs), collected at new diagnosis, from a patient treated with antithyroid drugs. Source of these receptors: a female donor with Graves disease. The CDR3 runs from the conserved cysteine through the conserved F or W. The D gene is left open where the match is weak. Clone sizes are given selectively: once, few, many, or a class where the clone is expanded.

CASSQSGGSSGEQYF | TGTGCCAGCAGTCAGAGTGGCGGGAGTTCTGGCGAGCAGTACTTC | TRBV6-1 | TRBD2 | few | TRBJ2-7
CASSLRGAWTDTQYF | TGCGCCAGCAGCTTGCGGGGGGCCTGGACAGATACGCAGTATTTT | TRBV5-1 | . | . | TRBJ2-3
CASSQYFEQYF | TGTGCCAGCAGCCAATATTTCGAGCAGTACTTC | TRBV3-1 | . | . | TRBJ2-7
CASTRGVGQVF | TGTGCCAGCACCAGAGGGGTCGGCCAAGTCTTC | TRBV12-3/TRBV12-4 | . | many | TRBJ2-1
CASRITGGLYEQYF | TGTGCCAGCAGAATTACAGGGGGTCTCTACGAGCAGTACTTC | TRBV27 | TRBD1 | few | TRBJ2-7
CASSAFGNTEAFF | TGTGCCAGCAGTGCCTTTGGGAACACTGAAGCTTTCTTT | TRBV27 | . | many | TRBJ1-1
CASGYDRGAQPQHF | TGTGCCAGTGGGTACGACAGGGGGGCTCAGCCCCAGCATTTT | TRBV6-1 | TRBD1 | many | TRBJ1-5
CASSSSTHSGANVLTF | TGTGCCAGTAGTAGCTCCACACACTCTGGGGCCAACGTCCTGACTTTC | TRBV19 | . | . | TRBJ2-6
CASSSPSDEAAEAFF | TGTGCCAGCAGTTCCCCCTCGGACGAAGCGGCTGAAGCTTTCTTT | TRBV28 | . | many | TRBJ1-1
CASSRGQGATNEKLFF | TGTGCCAGCAGCCGCGGGCAAGGTGCAACTAATGAAAAACTGTTTTTT | TRBV11-2 | . | many | TRBJ1-4
CASRPNHLRETQYF | TGTGCCAGCAGACCAAACCACCTGAGAGAGACCCAGTACTTC | TRBV5-6 | . | many | TRBJ2-5
CSATDLWRYNEQFF | TGCAGTGCTACGGACCTTTGGCGCTACAATGAGCAGTTCTTC | TRBV20-1 | . | many | TRBJ2-1
CASSNRLAGSSDEQYF | TGTGCCAGCAGTAACCGACTAGCGGGGTCCAGCGACGAGCAGTACTTC | TRBV2 | TRBD2 | . | TRBJ2-7
CASGLVGSYEQYF | TGTGCTAGTGGTTTGGTGGGCAGTTACGAGCAGTACTTC | TRBV12-5 | . | . | TRBJ2-7
CASSWLREIPNEQFF | TGTGCCAGCAGTTGGTTGCGGGAGATTCCCAATGAGCAGTTCTTC | TRBV28 | TRBD2 | many | TRBJ2-1
CASNKRGSNTGELFF | TGTGCCAGCAATAAGCGAGGATCCAACACCGGGGAGCTGTTTTTT | TRBV12-3/TRBV12-4 | . | many | TRBJ2-2
CASSLGRRDGAREQHF | TGTGCCAGCAGCTTAGGTCGGCGGGACGGCGCTCGGGAGCAGCACTTC | TRBV11-3 | . | . | TRBJ2-7
CASSLELAGYTDTQYF | TGTGCCAGCAGCTTAGAGCTAGCGGGATACACAGATACGCAGTATTTT | TRBV11-2 | TRBD2 | . | TRBJ2-3
CASSYRLAGPYEQYF | TGTGCCAGCAGTTACCGGTTAGCGGGGCCCTACGAGCAGTACTTC | TRBV11-2 | TRBD2 | many | TRBJ2-7
CASSLSLAGGPWDMQYF | TGTGCCAGCAGTTTATCTCTAGCGGGAGGGCCCTGGGATATGCAGTATTTT | TRBV28 | TRBD2 | . | TRBJ2-3
CASSPTWDEQYF | TGTGCCAGCAGTCCCACGTGGGACGAGCAGTACTTC | TRBV28 | . | many | TRBJ2-7
CASSTASHQPQHF | TGTGCCAGCAGCACCGCTAGCCATCAGCCCCAGCATTTT | TRBV6-1 | . | many | TRBJ1-5
CARSVRMNTEAFF | TGTGCCAGGAGTGTGAGAATGAACACTGAAGCTTTCTTT | TRBV30 | . | once | TRBJ1-1
CASRRGTGPNTGELFF | TGTGCCAGCAGGAGGGGAACAGGGCCCAACACCGGGGAGCTGTTTTTT | TRBV27 | . | many | TRBJ2-2
CSARDWGLAGLQETQYF | TGCAGTGCTAGAGATTGGGGACTAGCGGGGTTACAAGAGACCCAGTACTTC | TRBV20-1 | TRBD2 | many | TRBJ2-5
CANSLTTTSGIRGNEQFF | TGTGCCAACAGCTTAACCACTACAAGCGGGATCCGGGGTAATGAGCAGTTCTTC | TRBV11-1 | TRBD2 | few | TRBJ2-1
CASKGFGQPQHF | TGTGCCAGTAAAGGGTTCGGGCAGCCCCAGCATTTT | TRBV19 | . | few | TRBJ1-5
CASSLPEAWDQETQYF | TGTGCCAGCAGTTTACCCGAAGCATGGGACCAAGAGACCCAGTACTTC | TRBV28 | . | many | TRBJ2-5
CASNHDSANTEAFF | TGCGCCAGCAACCACGACAGTGCGAACACTGAAGCTTTCTTT | TRBV10-1 | . | few | TRBJ1-1
CAWSYWEGVSNEQFF | TGTGCCTGGAGTTACTGGGAGGGCGTTAGTAATGAGCAGTTCTTC | TRBV30 | TRBD2 | many | TRBJ2-1
CASSPVGSGNTIYF | TGTGCCAGCTCTCCGGTGGGCTCTGGAAACACCATATATTTT | TRBV18 | . | many | TRBJ1-3
CASSMTGTGLETQYF | TGTGCCAGCAGTATGACAGGGACGGGACTGGAGACCCAGTACTTC | TRBV2 | . | . | TRBJ2-5
CASRWGLAGVEDEQFF | TGTGCCAGCCGCTGGGGGTTAGCGGGAGTAGAGGATGAGCAGTTCTTC | TRBV6-2/TRBV6-3 | TRBD2 | . | TRBJ2-1
CAISESLARFRRDTDTQYF | TGTGCCATCAGTGAGTCACTAGCGAGATTTAGACGGGACACAGATACGCAGTATTTT | TRBV10-3 | TRBD2 | . | TRBJ2-3
CASSIFREGYTF | TGTGCCAGTAGTATCTTCCGGGAGGGCTACACCTTC | TRBV19 | . | many | TRBJ1-2
CASSPWTGEVGNEQFF | TGTGCCAGCAGTCCGTGGACAGGGGAGGTGGGCAATGAGCAGTTCTTC | TRBV28 | TRBD1 | many | TRBJ2-1
CASSYGHYGYTF | TGTGCCAGCAGTTACGGGCACTATGGCTACACCTTC | TRBV6-7 | . | . | TRBJ1-2
CASSPEHLAWPGQALYGYTF | TGTGCCAGCAGCCCCGAGCACCTAGCCTGGCCGGGACAGGCCCTCTATGGCTACACCTTC | TRBV11-2 | TRBD1 | many | TRBJ1-2
CASSPMGQGQETQYF | TGTGCCAGCAGCCCAATGGGACAGGGCCAAGAGACCCAGTACTTC | TRBV6-2/TRBV6-3 | TRBD1 | many | TRBJ2-5
CSARGPVLAGDYQGLFF | TGCAGTGCTAGAGGCCCGGTTTTGGCAGGGGACTACCAGGGGCTGTTCTTC | TRBV20-1 | . | . | TRBJ2-1
CASRTNEQFF | TGTGCCAGCAGGACAAATGAGCAGTTCTTC | TRBV2 | . | many | TRBJ2-1
CASSYSPVNTEAFF | TGTGCCAGCAGTTACTCGCCGGTGAACACTGAAGCTTTCTTT | TRBV6-2/TRBV6-3 | . | few | TRBJ1-1
CATSPGTGILYGYTF | TGTGCCACCAGTCCCGGGACAGGGATTCTCTATGGCTACACCTTC | TRBV24-1 | TRBD1 | many | TRBJ1-2
CASRALYEQYF | TGTGCCAGCCGCGCCCTCTACGAGCAGTACTTC | TRBV6-2/TRBV6-3 | . | many | TRBJ2-7
CASSIRLAVETQYF | TGTGCCAGTAGTATCCGGCTAGCGGTTGAGACCCAGTACTTC | TRBV19 | TRBD2 | few | TRBJ2-5
CASSSVFGDGYTF | TGTGCCAGCAGTTCCGTTTTTGGGGATGGCTACACCTTC | TRBV6-2/TRBV6-3 | . | . | TRBJ1-2
CASSARAGGPLETQYF | TGTGCCAGCAGTGCGAGAGCGGGAGGGCCGCTGGAGACCCAGTACTTC | TRBV2 | TRBD2 | . | TRBJ2-5
CATALAGGPNEQFF | TGCGCGACCGCACTAGCGGGAGGTCCTAATGAGCAGTTCTTC | TRBV5-1 | TRBD2 | . | TRBJ2-1
CATRGWKNNEQFF | TGTGCCACCCGGGGGTGGAAGAACAATGAGCAGTTCTTC | TRBV6-1 | . | many | TRBJ2-1
CSARPLSGSKYEQYF | TGCAGTGCTAGACCCCTTAGCGGGAGTAAATACGAGCAGTACTTC | TRBV20-1 | TRBD2 | many | TRBJ2-7
CASSPIPRGASYEQYF | TGCGCCAGCAGCCCCATCCCAAGAGGTGCCTCCTACGAGCAGTACTTC | TRBV4-1 | . | many | TRBJ2-7
CASSEWTEAFF | TGTGCCAGCAGTGAATGGACTGAAGCTTTCTTT | TRBV2 | . | . | TRBJ1-1
CASTLVREGSTQETQYF | TGTGCCAGCACATTGGTGCGGGAGGGCAGCACTCAAGAGACCCAGTACTTC | TRBV27 | TRBD2 | many | TRBJ2-5
CASRRDTGTVEQYF | TGTGCCAGCAGAAGGGACACCGGCACGGTCGAGCAGTACTTC | TRBV6-1 | . | many | TRBJ2-7